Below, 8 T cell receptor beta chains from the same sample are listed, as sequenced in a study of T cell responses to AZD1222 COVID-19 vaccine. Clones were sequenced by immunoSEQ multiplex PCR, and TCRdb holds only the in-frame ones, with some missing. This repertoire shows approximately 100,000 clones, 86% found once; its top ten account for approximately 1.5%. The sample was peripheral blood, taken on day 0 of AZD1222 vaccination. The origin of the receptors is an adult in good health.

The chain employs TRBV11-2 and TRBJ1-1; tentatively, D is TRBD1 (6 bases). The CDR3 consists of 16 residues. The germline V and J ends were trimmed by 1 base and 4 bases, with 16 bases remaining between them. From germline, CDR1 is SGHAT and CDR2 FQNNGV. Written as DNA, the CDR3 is TGTGCCAGCAGCTTAGCCCTCGGGGGCGGGAGCACTGAAGCTTTCTTT. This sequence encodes CASSLALGGGSTEAFF. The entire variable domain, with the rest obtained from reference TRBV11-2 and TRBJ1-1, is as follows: EAGVAQSPRYKIIEKRQSVAFWCNPISGHATLYWYQQILGQGPKLLIQFQNNGVVDDSQLPKDRFSAERLKGVDSTLKIQPAKLEDSAVYLCASSLALGGGSTEAFFGQGTRLTVV.

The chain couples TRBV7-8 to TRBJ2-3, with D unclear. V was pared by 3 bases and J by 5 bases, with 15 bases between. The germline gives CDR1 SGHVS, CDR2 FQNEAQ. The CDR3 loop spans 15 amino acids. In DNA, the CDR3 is TGTGCCAGCAGCTTTCCCCCTATTTTGGGAGATACGCAGTATTTT. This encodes CASSFPPILGDTQYF.

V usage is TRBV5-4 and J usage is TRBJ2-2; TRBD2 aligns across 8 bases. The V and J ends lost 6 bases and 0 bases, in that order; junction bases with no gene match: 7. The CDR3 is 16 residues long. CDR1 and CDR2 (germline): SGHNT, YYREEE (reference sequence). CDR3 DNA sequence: TGTGCCAGCAACGTAGTAGCGGGGTCGAACACCGGGGAGCTGTTTTTT. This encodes CASNVVAGSNTGELFF.

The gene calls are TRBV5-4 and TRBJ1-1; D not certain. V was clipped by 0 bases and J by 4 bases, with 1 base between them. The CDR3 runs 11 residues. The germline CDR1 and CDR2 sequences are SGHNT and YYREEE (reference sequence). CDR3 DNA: TGTGCCAGCAGCTTGGGCACTGAAGCTTTCTTT. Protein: CASSLGTEAFF. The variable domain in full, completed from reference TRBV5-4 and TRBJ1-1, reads ETGVTQSPTHLIKTRGQQVTLRCSSQSGHNTVSWYQQALGQGPQFIFQYYREEENGRGNFPPRFSGLQFPNYSSELNVNALELDDSALYLCASSLGTEAFFGQGTRLTVV.

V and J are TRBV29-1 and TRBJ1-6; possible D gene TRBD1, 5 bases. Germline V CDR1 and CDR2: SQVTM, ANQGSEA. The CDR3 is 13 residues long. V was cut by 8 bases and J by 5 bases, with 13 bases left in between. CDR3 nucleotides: TGCAGCAACTTTCAGGGTCATAATTCACCCCTCCACTTT. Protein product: CSNFQGHNSPLHF.

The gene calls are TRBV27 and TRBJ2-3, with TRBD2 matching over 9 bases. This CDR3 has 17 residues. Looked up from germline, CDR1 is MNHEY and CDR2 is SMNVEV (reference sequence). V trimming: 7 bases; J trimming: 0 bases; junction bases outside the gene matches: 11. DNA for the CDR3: TGTGCCAGCACCCGAAAAGGGACTAGCTCTAGCACAGATACGCAGTATTTT. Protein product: CASTRKGTSSSTDTQYF.

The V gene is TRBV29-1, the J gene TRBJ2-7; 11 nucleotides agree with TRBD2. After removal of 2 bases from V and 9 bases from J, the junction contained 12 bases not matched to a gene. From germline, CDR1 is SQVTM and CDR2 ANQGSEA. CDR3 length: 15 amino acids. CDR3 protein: CSVEMEVAGGPGQYF. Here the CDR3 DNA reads TGCAGCGTTGAAATGGAGGTAGCGGGAGGGCCGGGGCAGTACTTC.

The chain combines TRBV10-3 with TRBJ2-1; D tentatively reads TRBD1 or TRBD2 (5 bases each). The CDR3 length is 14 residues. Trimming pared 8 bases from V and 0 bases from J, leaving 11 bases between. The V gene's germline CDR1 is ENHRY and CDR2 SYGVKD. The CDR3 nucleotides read TGTGCCATCGGTGGGACCACCTCCTACAATGAGCAGTTCTTC. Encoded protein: CAIGGTTSYNEQFF.